This T cell receptor (beta chain) was observed in a study of T cell repertoires in cytomegalovirus infection. This CDR3 contains 15 residues. The J segment lost 7 bases and the V segment lost 4 bases, leaving 8 bases of the junction unmatched. Germline values: CDR1 SGHVS, CDR2 FNYEAQ. TCRdb recomputed calls from the reads with MiXCR, one row per CDR3 protein. The data contain approximately 500,000 distinct CDR3 sequences, approximately 16% of them seen just once; the ten biggest clones take up 20% to 30%. With regard to this clonotype: As yet, its antigen is unknown.

Broader study findings: Summed frequency of shared TCR beta families picked out CMV carriers who also had the relevant HLA.

The clonotype originates from a human donor in good health (CMV status not recorded). Some clones in this sample may be carry-over from other donors' samples. Source material: CD8+ T cells from PBMCs. The V call is TRBV7-6, the J call TRBJ2-1, with 9 bases fitting TRBD2. The CDR3 loop reads CASSSSSGAGNEQFF. DNA for the CDR3: TGTGCCAGCAGCTCTTCTAGCGGGGCGGGAAATGAGCAGTTCTTC.